The entry that follows covers one T cell receptor beta chain sequence. This CDR3 is 17 amino acids long. Trimming removed 4 bases from V and 2 bases from J; junction bases left unmatched: 8. Germline CDR1 SGHKS, CDR2 YYEKEE (reference sequence). These data belong to a study of blood T cell repertoires in COVID-19. Study-level background: Italy, Spain and the United States were the sources of the convalescent and acute COVID-19 samples.

Method: immunoSEQ multiplex PCR; TCRdb's copy keeps in-frame clones and lacks some. The table shows over 100,000 clones, with roughly nine tenths occurring only once. The receptor's source is a human donor in a cohort sampled during active COVID-19. The rearrangement links TRBV5-5 to TRBJ2-5; 13 bases are a match to TRBD2. Sequencing was performed on peripheral blood. CDR3 in DNA: TGTGCCAGCAGCCAGCACCGACTAGCGGGGGGTCAAGAGACCCAGTACTTC. Translation: CASSQHRLAGGQETQYF.